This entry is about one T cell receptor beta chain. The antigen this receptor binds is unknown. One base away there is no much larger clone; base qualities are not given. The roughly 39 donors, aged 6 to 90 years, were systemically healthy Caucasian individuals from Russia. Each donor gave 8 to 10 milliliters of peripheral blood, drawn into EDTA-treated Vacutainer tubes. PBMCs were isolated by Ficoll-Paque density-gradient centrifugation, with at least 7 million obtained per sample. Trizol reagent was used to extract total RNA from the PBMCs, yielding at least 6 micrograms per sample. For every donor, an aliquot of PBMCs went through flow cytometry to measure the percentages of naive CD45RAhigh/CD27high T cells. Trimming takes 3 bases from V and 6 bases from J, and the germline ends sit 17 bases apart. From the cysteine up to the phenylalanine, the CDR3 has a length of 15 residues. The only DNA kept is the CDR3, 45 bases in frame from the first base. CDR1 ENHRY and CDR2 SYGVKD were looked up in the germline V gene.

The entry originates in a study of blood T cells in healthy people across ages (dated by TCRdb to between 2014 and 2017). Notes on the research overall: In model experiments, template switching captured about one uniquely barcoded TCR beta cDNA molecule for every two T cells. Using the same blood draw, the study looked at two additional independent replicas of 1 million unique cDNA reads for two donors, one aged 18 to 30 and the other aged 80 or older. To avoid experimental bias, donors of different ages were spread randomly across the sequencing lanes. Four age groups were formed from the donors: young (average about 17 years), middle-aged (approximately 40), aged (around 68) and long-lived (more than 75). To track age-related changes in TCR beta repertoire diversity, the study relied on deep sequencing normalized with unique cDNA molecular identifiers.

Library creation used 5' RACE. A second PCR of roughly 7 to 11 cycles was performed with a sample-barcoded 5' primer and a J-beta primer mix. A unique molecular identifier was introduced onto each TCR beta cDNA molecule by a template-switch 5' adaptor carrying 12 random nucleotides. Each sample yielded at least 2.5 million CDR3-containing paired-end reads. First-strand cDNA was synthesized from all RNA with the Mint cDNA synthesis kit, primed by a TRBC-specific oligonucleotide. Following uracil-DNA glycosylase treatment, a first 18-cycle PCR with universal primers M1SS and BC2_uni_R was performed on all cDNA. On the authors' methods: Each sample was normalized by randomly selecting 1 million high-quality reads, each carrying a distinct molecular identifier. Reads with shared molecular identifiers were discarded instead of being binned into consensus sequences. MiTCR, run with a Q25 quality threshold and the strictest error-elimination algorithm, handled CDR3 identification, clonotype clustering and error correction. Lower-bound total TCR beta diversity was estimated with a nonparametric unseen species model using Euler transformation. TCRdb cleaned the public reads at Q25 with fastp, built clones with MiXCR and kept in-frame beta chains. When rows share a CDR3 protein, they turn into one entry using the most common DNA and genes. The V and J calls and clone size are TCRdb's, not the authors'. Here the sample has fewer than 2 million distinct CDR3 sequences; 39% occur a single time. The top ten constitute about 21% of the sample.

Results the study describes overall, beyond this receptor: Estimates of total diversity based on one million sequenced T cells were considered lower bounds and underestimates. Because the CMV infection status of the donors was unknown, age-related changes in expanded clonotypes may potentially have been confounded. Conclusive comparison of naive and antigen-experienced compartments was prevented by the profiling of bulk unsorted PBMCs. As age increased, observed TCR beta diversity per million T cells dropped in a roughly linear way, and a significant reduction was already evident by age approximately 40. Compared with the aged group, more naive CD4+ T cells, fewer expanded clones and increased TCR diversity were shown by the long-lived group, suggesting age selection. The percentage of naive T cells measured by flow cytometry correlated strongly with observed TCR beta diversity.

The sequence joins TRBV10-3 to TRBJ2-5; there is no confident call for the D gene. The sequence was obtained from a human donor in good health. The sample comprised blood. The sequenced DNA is TGTGCCATCAGTGACACGGCGCGTGACGGCAAGACCCAGTACTTC. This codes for CAISDTARDGKTQYF.